The source of this T cell receptor (beta chain) is a study of OX40 agonist ivuxolimab in advanced cancers. Looking at the study overall: Patients were dosed with the agonistic anti-OX40 (CD134) antibody ivuxolimab. Notes on the study in general: Clonal expansion from baseline to week 6 occurred in both CD4+ and CD8+ T cells. Researchers did not establish what antigens the expanded peripheral T cells target.

The V end lost 6 bases, the J end lost 2 bases, and 11 bases lay between the germline ends. Germline V CDR1 and CDR2: LNHDA, SQIVND (reference sequence). The CDR3 contains 14 residues. On this clone itself: Its antigen is not identified.

Clones were sequenced by immunoSEQ multiplex PCR, and TCRdb holds only the in-frame ones, with some missing. The sample records 55,000 to 90,000 clones, approximately 90% being singletons. The TCR was taken from an adult with an advanced solid tumor such as melanoma, head and neck, liver or kidney cancer. The J gene is TRBJ1-3, the V gene TRBV19; tentatively, D is TRBD1 (6 bases). Specimen: CD4+ or CD8+ T cells sorted from blood, collected in a trial of the OX40 agonist ivuxolimab. Written as DNA, the CDR3 is TGTGCCAGTAGCACAGGGTTCCCTGGAAACACCATATATTTT. As protein: CASSTGFPGNTIYF.